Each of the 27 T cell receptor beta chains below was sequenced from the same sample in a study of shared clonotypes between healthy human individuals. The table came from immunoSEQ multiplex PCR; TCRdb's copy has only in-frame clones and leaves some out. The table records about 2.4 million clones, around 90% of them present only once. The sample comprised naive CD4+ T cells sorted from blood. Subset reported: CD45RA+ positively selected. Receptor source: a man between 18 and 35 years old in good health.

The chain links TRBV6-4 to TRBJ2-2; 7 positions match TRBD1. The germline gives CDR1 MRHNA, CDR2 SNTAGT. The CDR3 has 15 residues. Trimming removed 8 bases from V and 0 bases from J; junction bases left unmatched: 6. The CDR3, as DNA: TGTGCCAGCGCGATCGGGACAGCGAACACCGGGGAGCTGTTTTTT. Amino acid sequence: CASAIGTANTGELFF.

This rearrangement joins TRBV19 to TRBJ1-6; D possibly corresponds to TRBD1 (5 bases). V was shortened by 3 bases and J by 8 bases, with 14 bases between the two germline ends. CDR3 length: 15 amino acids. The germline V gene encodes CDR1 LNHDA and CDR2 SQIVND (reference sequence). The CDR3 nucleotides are TGTGCCAGTAGTATGGGGCAGTTAGACGATTCACCCCTCCACTTT. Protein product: CASSMGQLDDSPLHF.

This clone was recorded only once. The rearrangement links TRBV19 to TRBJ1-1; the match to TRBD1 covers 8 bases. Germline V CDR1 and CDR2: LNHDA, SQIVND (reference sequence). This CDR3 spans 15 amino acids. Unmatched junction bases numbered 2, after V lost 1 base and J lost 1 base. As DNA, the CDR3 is TGTGCCAGTAGTATAGTGGGACAGGAGAACACTGAAGCTTTCTTT. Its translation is CASSIVGQENTEAFF.

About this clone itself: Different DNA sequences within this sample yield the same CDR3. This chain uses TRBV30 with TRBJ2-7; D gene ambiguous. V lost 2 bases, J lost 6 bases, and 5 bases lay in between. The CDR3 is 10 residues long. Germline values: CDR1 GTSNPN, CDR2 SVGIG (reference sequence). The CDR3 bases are TGTGCCTGGAGTCGAGGCGAGCAGTACTTC. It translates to CAWSRGEQYF.

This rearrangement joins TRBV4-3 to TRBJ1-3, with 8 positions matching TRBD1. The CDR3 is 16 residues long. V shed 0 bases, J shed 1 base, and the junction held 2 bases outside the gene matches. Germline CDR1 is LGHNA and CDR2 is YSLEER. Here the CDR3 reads CASSQEWTGSGNTIYF. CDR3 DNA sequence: TGCGCCAGCAGCCAAGAATGGACAGGGTCTGGAAACACCATATATTTT.

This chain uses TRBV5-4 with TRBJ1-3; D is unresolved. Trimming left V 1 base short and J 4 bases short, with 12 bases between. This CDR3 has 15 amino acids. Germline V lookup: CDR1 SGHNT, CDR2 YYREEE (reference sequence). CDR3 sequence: CASSLNTASGNTIYF. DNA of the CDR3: TGTGCCAGCAGCTTGAACACAGCGTCAGGAAACACCATATATTTT.

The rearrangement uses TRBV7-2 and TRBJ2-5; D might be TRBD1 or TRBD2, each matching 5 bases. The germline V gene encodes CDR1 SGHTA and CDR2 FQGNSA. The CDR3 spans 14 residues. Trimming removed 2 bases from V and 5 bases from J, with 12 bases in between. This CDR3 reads CASSLRRGVETQYF. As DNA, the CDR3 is TGTGCCAGCAGCTTACGGAGAGGGGTCGAGACCCAGTACTTC.

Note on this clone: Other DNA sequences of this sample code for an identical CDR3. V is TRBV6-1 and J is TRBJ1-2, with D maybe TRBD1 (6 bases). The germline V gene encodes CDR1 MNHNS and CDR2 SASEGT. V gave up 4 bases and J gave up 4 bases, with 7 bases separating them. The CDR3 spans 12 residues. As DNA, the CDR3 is TGTGCCAGCAGTGTGACAGGCTATGGCTACACCTTC. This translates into CASSVTGYGYTF.

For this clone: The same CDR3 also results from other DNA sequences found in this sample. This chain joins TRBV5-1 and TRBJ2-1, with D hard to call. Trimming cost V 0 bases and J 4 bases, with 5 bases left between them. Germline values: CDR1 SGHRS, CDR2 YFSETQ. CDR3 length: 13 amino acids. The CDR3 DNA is TGCGCCAGCAGCTTGGACACATACAATGAGCAGTTCTTC. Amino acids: CASSLDTYNEQFF.

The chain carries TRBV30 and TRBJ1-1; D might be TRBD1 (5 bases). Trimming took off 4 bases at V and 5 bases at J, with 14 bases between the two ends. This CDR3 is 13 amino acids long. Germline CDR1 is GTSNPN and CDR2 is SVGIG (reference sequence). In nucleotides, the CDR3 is TGTGCCTGGACCGCGCGGGGCGGGACTGAAGCTTTCTTT. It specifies CAWTARGGTEAFF. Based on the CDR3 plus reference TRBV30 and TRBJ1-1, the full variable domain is SQTIHQWPATLVQPVGSPLSLECTVEGTSNPNLYWYRQAAGRGLQLLFYSVGIGQISSEVPQNLSASRPQDRQFILSSKKLLLSDSGFYLCAWTARGGTEAFFGQGTRLTVV.

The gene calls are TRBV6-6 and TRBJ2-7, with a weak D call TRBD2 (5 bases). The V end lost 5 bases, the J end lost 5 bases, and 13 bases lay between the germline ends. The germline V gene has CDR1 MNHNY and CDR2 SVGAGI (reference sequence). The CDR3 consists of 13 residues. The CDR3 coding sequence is TGTGCCAGCAGTCGGGGAAAGGGAAACGAGCAGTACTTC. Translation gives CASSRGKGNEQYF.

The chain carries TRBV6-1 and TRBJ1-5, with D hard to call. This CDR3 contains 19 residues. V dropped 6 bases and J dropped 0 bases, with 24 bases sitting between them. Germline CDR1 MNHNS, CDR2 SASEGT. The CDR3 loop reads CASSEKPESPKYSNQPQHF. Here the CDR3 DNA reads TGTGCCAGCAGCGAAAAGCCAGAAAGTCCGAAATATAGCAATCAGCCCCAGCATTTT.

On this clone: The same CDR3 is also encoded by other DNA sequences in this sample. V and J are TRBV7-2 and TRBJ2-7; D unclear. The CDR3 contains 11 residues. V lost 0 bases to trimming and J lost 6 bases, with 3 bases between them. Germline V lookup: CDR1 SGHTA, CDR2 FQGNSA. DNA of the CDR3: TGTGCCAGCAGCTTAGCGGTCGAGCAGTACTTC. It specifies CASSLAVEQYF.

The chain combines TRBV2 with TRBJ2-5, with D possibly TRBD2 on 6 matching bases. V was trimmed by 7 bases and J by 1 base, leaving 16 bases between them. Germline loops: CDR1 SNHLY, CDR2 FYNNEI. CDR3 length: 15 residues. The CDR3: CASTRLGSVQETQYF. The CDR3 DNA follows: TGTGCCAGCACGCGACTAGGGAGCGTCCAAGAGACCCAGTACTTC.

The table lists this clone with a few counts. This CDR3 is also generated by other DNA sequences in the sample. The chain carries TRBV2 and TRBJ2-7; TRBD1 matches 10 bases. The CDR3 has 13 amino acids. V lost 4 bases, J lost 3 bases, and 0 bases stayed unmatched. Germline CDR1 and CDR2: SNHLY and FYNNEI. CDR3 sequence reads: CASSGTGGYEQYF. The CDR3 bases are TGTGCCAGCAGTGGGACAGGGGGCTACGAGCAGTACTTC.

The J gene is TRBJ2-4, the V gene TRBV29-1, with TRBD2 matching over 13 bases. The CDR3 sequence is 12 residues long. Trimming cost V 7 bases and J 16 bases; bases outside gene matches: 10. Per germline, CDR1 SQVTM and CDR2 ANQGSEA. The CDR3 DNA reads TGCAGCGCCAAACTAGCGGGAGGGCCCAATTACTTC. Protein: CSAKLAGGPNYF.

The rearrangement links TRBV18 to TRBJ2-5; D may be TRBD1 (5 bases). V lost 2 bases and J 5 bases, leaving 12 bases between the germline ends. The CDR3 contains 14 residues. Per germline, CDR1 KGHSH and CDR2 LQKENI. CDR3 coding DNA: TGTGCCAGCTCACCAAGACAGACCATGGAGACCCAGTACTTC. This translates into CASSPRQTMETQYF.

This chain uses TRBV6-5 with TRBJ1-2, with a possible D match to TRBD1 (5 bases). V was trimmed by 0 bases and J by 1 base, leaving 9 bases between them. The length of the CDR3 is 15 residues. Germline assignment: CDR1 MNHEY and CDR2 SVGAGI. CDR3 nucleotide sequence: TGTGCCAGCAGTTACTCGATAGACAGTAACTATGGCTACACCTTC. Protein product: CASSYSIDSNYGYTF.

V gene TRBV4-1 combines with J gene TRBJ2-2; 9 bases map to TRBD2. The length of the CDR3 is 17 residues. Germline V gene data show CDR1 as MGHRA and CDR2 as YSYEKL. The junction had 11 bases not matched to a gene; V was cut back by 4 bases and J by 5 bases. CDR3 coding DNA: TGCGCCAGCAGCCGCCAAAGGCGGGGGGGAAGTACCGGGGAGCTGTTTTTT. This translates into CASSRQRRGGSTGELFF.

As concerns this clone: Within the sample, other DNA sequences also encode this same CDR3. The CDR3 reads CASSQDWLAGVETQYF. The CDR3, as DNA: TGCGCCAGCAGCCAAGACTGGCTAGCGGGAGTCGAGACCCAGTACTTC. The V gene is TRBV4-1, the J gene TRBJ2-5; 10 bases line up with TRBD2. This CDR3 has 16 residues. The ends lost 0 bases at V and 5 bases at J; junction bases unmatched: 6. Germline CDR1 MGHRA, CDR2 YSYEKL.

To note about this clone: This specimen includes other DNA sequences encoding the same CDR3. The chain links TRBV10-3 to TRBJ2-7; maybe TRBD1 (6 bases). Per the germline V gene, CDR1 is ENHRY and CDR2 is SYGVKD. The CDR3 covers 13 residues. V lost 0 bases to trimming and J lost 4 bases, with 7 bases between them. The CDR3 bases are TGTGCCATCAGTGAGTCGGGGGCATACGAGCAGTACTTC. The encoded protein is CAISESGAYEQYF.

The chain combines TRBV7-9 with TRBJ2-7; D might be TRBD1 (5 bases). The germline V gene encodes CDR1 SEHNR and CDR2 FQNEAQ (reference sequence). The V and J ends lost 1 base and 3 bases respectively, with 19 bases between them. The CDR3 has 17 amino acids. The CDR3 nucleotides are TGTGCCAGCAGCTTAGGGGGTCGGGCGGCAGGGTTCTACGAGCAGTACTTC. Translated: CASSLGGRAAGFYEQYF.

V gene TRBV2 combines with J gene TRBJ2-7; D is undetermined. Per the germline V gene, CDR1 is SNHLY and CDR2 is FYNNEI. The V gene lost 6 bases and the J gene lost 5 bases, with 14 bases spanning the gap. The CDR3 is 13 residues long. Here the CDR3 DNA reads TGTGCCAGCAGGGATGGCTTGGGAAACGAGCAGTACTTC. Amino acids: CASRDGLGNEQYF. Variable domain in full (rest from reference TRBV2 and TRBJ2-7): EPEVTQTPSHQVTQMGQEVILRCVPISNHLYFYWYRQILGQKVEFLVSFYNNEISEKSEIFDDQFSVERPDGSNFTLKIRSTKLEDSAMYFCASRDGLGNEQYFGPGTRLTVT.

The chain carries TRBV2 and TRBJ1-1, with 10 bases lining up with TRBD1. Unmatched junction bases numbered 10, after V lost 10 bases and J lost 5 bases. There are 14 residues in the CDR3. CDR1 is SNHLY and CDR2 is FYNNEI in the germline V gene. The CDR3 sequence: CATTVGTGVTEAFF. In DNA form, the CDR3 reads TGTGCCACCACGGTTGGGACAGGGGTGACTGAAGCTTTCTTT.

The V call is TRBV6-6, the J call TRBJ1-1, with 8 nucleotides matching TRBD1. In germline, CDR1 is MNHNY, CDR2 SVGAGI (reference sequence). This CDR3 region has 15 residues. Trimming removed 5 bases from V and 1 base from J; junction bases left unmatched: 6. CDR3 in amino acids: CASSRSDRANTEAFF. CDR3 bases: TGTGCCAGCAGTCGCTCGGACAGGGCGAACACTGAAGCTTTCTTT.

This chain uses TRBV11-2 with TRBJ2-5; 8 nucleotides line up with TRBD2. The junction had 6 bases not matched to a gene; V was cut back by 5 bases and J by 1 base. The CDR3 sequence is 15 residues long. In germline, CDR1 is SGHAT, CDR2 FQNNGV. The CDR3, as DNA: TGTGCCAGCAGCCCCAGCGGGAGAGGCCAAGAGACCCAGTACTTC. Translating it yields CASSPSGRGQETQYF.

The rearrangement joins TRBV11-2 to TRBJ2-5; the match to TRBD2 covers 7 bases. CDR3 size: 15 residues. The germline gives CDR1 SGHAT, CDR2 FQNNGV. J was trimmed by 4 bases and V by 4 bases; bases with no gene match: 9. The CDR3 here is CASSSGPGGGETQYF. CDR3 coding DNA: TGTGCCAGCAGCTCTGGCCCGGGGGGAGGAGAGACCCAGTACTTC.